This T cell receptor beta chain was sequenced during a study of shared clonotypes between healthy human individuals. The overall study: CD4 naive and CD4 memory each took three plates per donor, while CD8 naive took two and CD8 memory one.

General study points: In this cohort, only blood was sampled, and tissue repertoires likely differ. Richness estimates generally favored naive over memory subsets.

Deep level was the assay's run setting. The assay was immunoSEQ multiplex PCR, and TCRdb's table has in-frame clones only and misses some. The table shows about 2.1 million clones, with around 93% occurring only once. Naive-designated CD8 cells lacked CD45RO, were positively enriched for CCR7, and omitted terminally differentiated effector memory CD45RA+ cells. This clone was seen a handful of times. Its antigen is currently unknown. Germline-derived CDR1 and CDR2 are SGHRS and YFSETQ. The CDR3 length is 13 residues. Trimming took off 5 bases at V and 1 base at J, with 9 bases between the two ends. The sequencing sample was made of naive CD8+ T cells from PBMCs. The receptor comes from a man younger than 30 in good health. Some clones in this sample may be carry-over from other donors' samples. The chain joins TRBV5-1 to TRBJ1-1, with D maybe TRBD1 (6 bases). CDR3 loop: CASRQDRNTEAFF. DNA of the CDR3: TGCGCCAGCAGGCAGGACAGGAACACTGAAGCTTTCTTT.